The 24 T cell receptor beta chains below all came from one sample that was sequenced in a study of T cell repertoires in cytomegalovirus infection. TCRdb redid the calling of the reads with MiXCR, one entry per CDR3 protein. The table includes around 450,000 distinct CDR3 sequences, approximately 33% detected once. Sequences were obtained from PBMCs. These receptors came from a human donor in good health (CMV status not recorded). Some clones in this sample may be carry-over from other donors' samples.

This chain joins TRBV19 and TRBJ1-5; 7 nucleotides match TRBD1. V dropped 3 bases and J dropped 1; count of bases not matched to a gene: 6. Looked up from germline, CDR1 is LNHDA and CDR2 is SQIVND (reference sequence). The CDR3 runs 16 residues. The CDR3 spells CASSIGRGASNQPQHF. For the CDR3, the DNA is TGTGCCAGTAGTATCGGCAGGGGGGCAAGCAATCAGCCCCAGCATTTT.

The chain couples TRBV6-6 to TRBJ2-5, with no clear D. The V end lost 5 bases, the J end lost 3 bases, and 10 bases lay between the germline ends. The CDR3 covers 13 residues. Germline V gene lookup returns CDR1 MNHNY and CDR2 SVGAGI (reference sequence). CDR3 sequence (DNA): TGTGCCAGCAGTAGACTCGACAAAGAGACCCAGTACTTC. Protein: CASSRLDKETQYF.

The chain recombines TRBV12-3 or TRBV12-4 with TRBJ2-3, with 12 positions matching TRBD2. The CDR3 sequence is 18 residues long. V trimming: 1 base; J trimming: 1 base; junction bases outside the gene matches: 6. The CDR3 DNA reads as TGTGCCAGCAGTTTAGTCGGGACTAGCGGGTTCCGCACAGATACGCAGTATTTT. Protein sequence: CASSLVGTSGFRTDTQYF.

There are a few counts of this clonotype. The rearrangement links TRBV5-4 to TRBJ2-1, with 7 bases that match TRBD2. Germline values: CDR1 SGHNT, CDR2 YYREEE (reference sequence). This CDR3 region has 13 residues. Trimming removed 0 bases from V and 15 bases from J; junction bases left unmatched: 9. CDR3 protein: CASSLDGLGSGFF. DNA for the CDR3: TGTGCCAGCAGCTTGGATGGACTAGGGTCGGGGTTCTTC.

This clonotype was counted ten times or more. The chain combines TRBV15 with TRBJ2-3; D unresolved. The CDR3 runs to 16 residues. CDR1 and CDR2 from the germline V gene are LNHNV and YYDKDF (reference sequence). V shed 4 bases and J shed 4 bases, with 18 bases lying between them. CDR3 residues: CATSTMLTTRPDTQYF. The CDR3 region has the DNA TGTGCCACCAGCACTATGCTTACAACGCGCCCAGATACGCAGTATTTT.

This clonotype has just a few counts. The V and J genes are TRBV19 and TRBJ1-2, with D unresolved. The V gene lost 5 bases and the J gene lost 5 bases, with 12 bases spanning the gap. Germline-derived CDR1 and CDR2 are LNHDA and SQIVND (reference sequence). The CDR3 loop spans 13 amino acids. The CDR3 DNA follows: TGTGCCAGTAGTCTCCACAATGAGTATGGCTACACCTTC. Translation: CASSLHNEYGYTF.

This clonotype was seen at least ten times. V is TRBV10-3 and J is TRBJ2-1; 12 bases are shared with TRBD2. The CDR3 is 16 residues long. Germline-derived CDR1 and CDR2 are ENHRY and SYGVKD. With V trimmed by 7 bases and J by 1 base, 5 bases remained unmatched. CDR3 residues: CAIKGTSGQSYNEQFF. In DNA form, the CDR3 reads TGTGCCATCAAGGGGACTAGCGGGCAGTCCTACAATGAGCAGTTCTTC.

With respect to this clonotype: Given a much more abundant clone one base away, this may be a read error. The chain joins TRBV7-9 to TRBJ2-7; D may be TRBD1 (6 bases). CDR1 and CDR2 from the germline V gene are SEHNR and FQNEAQ (reference sequence). This CDR3 contains 13 residues. The CDR3 reads CASRGAGEYEHYF. CDR3 in DNA: TGTGCCAGCAGGGGGGCAGGGGAGTACGAGCATTACTTC.

This clonotype was seen only a few times. This chain uses TRBV24-1 with TRBJ1-4; D is unclear. This CDR3 is built from 15 residues. Deletions cut 3 bases from V and 4 bases from J, with 11 bases between. The germline V gene encodes CDR1 KGHDR and CDR2 SFDVKD. CDR3 nucleotide sequence: TGTGCCACCAGTGATGCGGACGGGAGTAATGAAAAACTGTTTTTT. Protein sequence: CATSDADGSNEKLFF.

The chain carries TRBV6-1 and TRBJ2-1; TRBD2 aligns across 8 bases. J gave up 0 bases and V 1 base, and 5 bases lay outside the gene matches. Germline assignment: CDR1 MNHNS and CDR2 SASEGT. CDR3 length: 17 amino acids. The CDR3 loop reads CASSEVSGASSYNEQFF. The CDR3 nucleotides read TGTGCCAGCAGTGAAGTTAGCGGGGCGAGCTCCTACAATGAGCAGTTCTTC.

Of note for this clonotype: This sequence may be a read error, since a much larger clone differs from it by one base. The CDR3: CASSLGGGPCEQFF. CDR3 in DNA: TGTGCCAGCAGCTTGGGGGGGGGGCCTTGTGAGCAGTTCTTC. This chain links TRBV7-6 with TRBJ2-1; the D gene is possibly TRBD2 (7 bases). The germline CDR1 and CDR2 sequences are SGHVS and FNYEAQ. Trimming shortened V by 3 bases and J by 9 bases, and 15 bases separated the two germline ends. This CDR3 is built from 14 residues.

Concerning this clonotype itself: Lacking the conserved final phenylalanine or tryptophan, this CDR3 likely reflects a read error. The chain joins TRBV28 to TRBJ1-2, with 9 bases that match TRBD1. CDR1 and CDR2 from the germline V gene are MDHEN and SYDVKM. The CDR3 is 15 amino acids. V lost 6 bases to trimming and J lost 2 bases; unmatched junction nucleotides: 7. In DNA, the CDR3 is TGTGCCAGCAGCCCAGGGACAGGGCTAAACTATGGCTACACCGTC. It yields the protein CASSPGTGLNYGYTV.

Regarding this clonotype: A read error is possible here, since a much larger clone lies one base away. This rearrangement joins TRBV7-6 to TRBJ2-7, with D maybe TRBD2 (6 bases). V lost 4 bases and J 3 bases, leaving 22 bases between the germline ends. Germline V gene lookup returns CDR1 SGHVS and CDR2 FNYEAQ. CDR3 length equals 17 residues. As DNA, the CDR3 is TGTGCCAGCAGCTCTCCGGAAGCAGCGGGCACCGACTACGAGCAGTACTTC. This gives the protein CASSSPEAAGTDYEQYF.

This clonotype came up many times. The chain links TRBV28 to TRBJ1-4; unclear D gene. CDR3 length equals 14 residues. Germline V gene sequence: CDR1 MDHEN, CDR2 SYDVKM. With 7 bases removed from V and 1 base from J, the gap between germline ends came to 10 bases. The CDR3 loop is CASTTPGTNEKLFF. CDR3 nucleotide sequence: TGTGCCAGCACAACACCGGGAACTAATGAAAAACTGTTTTTT.

The V call is TRBV19, the J call TRBJ1-6; TRBD1 might be the D (5 bases). CDR3 length equals 15 residues. CDR1 is LNHDA and CDR2 is SQIVND in the germline V gene (reference sequence). Trimming left V 9 bases short and J 7 bases short, with 19 bases between. CDR3 DNA: TGTGCCAGCCCACCGGGGGACCGGGTCAATTCACCCCTCCACTTT. It specifies CASPPGDRVNSPLHF.

The chain uses TRBV11-2 and TRBJ1-4; tentative D call: TRBD1 (5 bases). Germline CDR1 and CDR2: SGHAT and FQNNGV. CDR3 length: 16 residues. Trimming left V 5 bases short and J 3 bases short, with 16 bases between. CDR3 region: CASSRGGVKANEKLFF. The CDR3 DNA reads TGTGCCAGCAGCCGGGGAGGGGTAAAGGCTAATGAAAAACTGTTTTTT.

This clonotype was seen more than once but under ten times. The chain is built from TRBV7-2 and TRBJ1-5; D call uncertain. CDR1 is SGHTA, CDR2 FQGNSA, per germline. The CDR3 has 15 residues. The germline V and J ends were trimmed by 1 base and 3 bases, with 10 bases remaining between them. Written as DNA, the CDR3 is TGTGCCAGCAGCTTAGTAGGGTCCTCCAATCAGCCCCAGCATTTT. Encoded protein: CASSLVGSSNQPQHF.

The chain couples TRBV28 to TRBJ1-5; D is undetermined. The CDR3 extends over 14 amino acids. Between the trimmed V and J ends, which lost 7 bases and 5 bases, there was a span of 15 bases. CDR1 MDHEN and CDR2 SYDVKM come from the germline V gene. This CDR3 is CASIPGIAYQPQHF. The CDR3 DNA sequence: TGTGCCAGCATCCCAGGTATAGCATATCAGCCCCAGCATTTT.

This clonotype was recorded only once. The chain has TRBV10-1 and TRBJ2-7; 10 positions match TRBD1. CDR3 length equals 14 residues. V lost 11 bases, J lost 7 bases, and 14 bases stayed unmatched. From germline, CDR1 is WNHNN and CDR2 SYGVQD (reference sequence). The CDR3: CAGCTGTGAKEQYF. CDR3 in DNA: TGCGCCGGATGTACCGGGACAGGGGCTAAAGAGCAGTACTTC.

J is TRBJ2-3 and V is TRBV6-2 or TRBV6-3; 8 nucleotides line up with TRBD2. CDR3 length: 17 residues. Trimming removed 2 bases from V and 2 bases from J; junction bases left unmatched: 9. Germline V CDR1 and CDR2: MNHEY, SVGEGT. As DNA, the CDR3 is TGTGCCAGCAGTTACGAGGTCGGAGCGGGGGTCACAGATACGCAGTATTTT. Protein product: CASSYEVGAGVTDTQYF.

There are a few counts of this clonotype. The rearrangement joins TRBV6-5 to TRBJ2-7; D gene unclear. Germline V lookup: CDR1 MNHEY, CDR2 SVGAGI. The CDR3 consists of 14 residues. Trimming cost V 6 bases and J 2 bases, with 14 bases left between them. The CDR3 DNA sequence: TGTGCCAGCAGCCCTCGGGTAGGGACCTACGAGCAGTACTTC. It yields the protein CASSPRVGTYEQYF.

This clonotype was seen once. The rearrangement uses TRBV3-1 and TRBJ2-3; 11 nucleotides agree with TRBD2. V shed 3 bases and J 2 bases; nucleotides not matched to a gene: 7. Germline V gene lookup returns CDR1 LGHDT and CDR2 YNNKEL (reference sequence). The CDR3 runs 17 residues. The CDR3 reads CASSHGLAGLNTDTQYF. DNA for the CDR3: TGTGCCAGCAGCCACGGACTAGCGGGCCTAAACACAGATACGCAGTATTTT.

The table lists this clonotype with a few counts. J is TRBJ2-7 and V is TRBV7-9, with TRBD2 as a possible D gene (7 bases). The V and J ends lost 5 bases and 2 bases respectively, with 16 bases between them. Germline V CDR1 and CDR2: SEHNR, FQNEAQ (reference sequence). The CDR3 is 15 amino acids. For the CDR3, the DNA is TGTGCCAGCAGCCCCCTACAGGGAGGGACCTACGAGCAGTACTTC. Translation: CASSPLQGGTYEQYF.

This clonotype was seen only a few times. This chain connects TRBV7-2 to TRBJ2-7, with D tentatively TRBD1 (5 bases). Germline-derived CDR1 and CDR2 are SGHTA and FQGNSA. V was trimmed by 5 bases and J by 2 bases, leaving 10 bases between them. This CDR3 has 13 residues. CDR3 bases: TGTGCCAGCAGCAAACAGGAACCCTACGAGCAGTACTTC. Its translation: CASSKQEPYEQYF.